Following are 27 T cell receptor beta chains from one sample sequenced in a study of cytomegalovirus exposure and HLA in healthy donors. 60 Vbeta and 13 Jbeta primers were used in PCR. This table comes from immunoSEQ multiplex PCR, and its TCRdb copy is limited to in-frame clones, with some not included. The sample has 120,000 or so clones; less than 80% are singletons. The specimen sequenced was PBMCs. All receptors derive from a woman in her forties or fifties in good health and CMV-seronegative.

V gene TRBV18 combines with J gene TRBJ1-1; TRBD1 aligns across 8 bases. CDR1 and CDR2 (germline): KGHSH, LQKENI. This CDR3 contains 15 residues. V lost 2 bases, J lost 3 bases, and 5 bases stayed unmatched. The CDR3 DNA reads as TGTGCCAGCTCACCAATACAGGGGGAATACACTGAAGCTTTCTTT. It codes for CASSPIQGEYTEAFF.

The chain carries TRBV7-9 and TRBJ1-1, with no clear D. Per the germline V gene, CDR1 is SEHNR and CDR2 is FQNEAQ (reference sequence). Trimming took off 5 bases at V and 3 bases at J, with 13 bases between the two ends. CDR3 length: 14 amino acids. The CDR3: CASSPGFFDTEAFF. The CDR3 DNA reads as TGTGCCAGCAGCCCGGGGTTTTTTGACACTGAAGCTTTCTTT.

The chain is built from TRBV29-1 and TRBJ1-3, with unresolved D. Germline assignment: CDR1 SQVTM and CDR2 ANQGSEA. The V end was cut by 1 base, the J end by 1 base, with 5 bases between. The CDR3 totals 13 residues. The CDR3 region is CSVEVNSGNTIYF. As DNA, the CDR3 is TGCAGCGTTGAAGTCAATTCTGGAAACACCATATATTTT.

The rearrangement links TRBV28 to TRBJ2-6; a weak D match, TRBD2 (7 bases). Germline CDR1 is MDHEN and CDR2 is SYDVKM. Between the trimmed V and J ends, which lost 4 bases and 3 bases, there was a span of 19 bases. The CDR3 runs 18 residues. CDR3 sequence: CASSSWTRGGNGANVLTF. In nucleotides, the CDR3 is TGTGCCAGCAGTTCCTGGACACGCGGGGGCAATGGGGCCAACGTCCTGACTTTC.

In the case of this clone: The junction differs from germline at one of its ends, possibly a read error. The V call is TRBV7-9, the J call TRBJ1-2, with a tentative D call TRBD1 (6 bases). This CDR3 has 12 amino acids. In germline, CDR1 is SEHNR, CDR2 FQNEAQ (reference sequence). The CDR3, as DNA: TGTTCCAGCAGCCTAACTTCGACAGGCCCGACCTTC. Residues: CSSSLTSTGPTF.

The DNA for the CDR3 is TGTGCCAGCAGCGTCGCGGGCTCGAGGGGACAGCTGTACTTC. Amino acid sequence: CASSVAGSRGQLYF. V usage is TRBV7-9 and J usage is TRBJ2-7, with 7 bases identical to TRBD1. CDR3 length equals 14 residues. The V segment lost 5 bases and the J segment 12 bases; nucleotides outside the gene matches: 16. The germline V gene encodes CDR1 SEHNR and CDR2 FQNEAQ (reference sequence).

V is TRBV29-1 and J is TRBJ2-1; TRBD2 is a possible D gene (6 bases). The V end lost 1 base, the J end lost 4 bases, and 17 bases lay between the germline ends. The CDR3 totals 16 residues. Looked up from germline, CDR1 is SQVTM and CDR2 is ANQGSEA. CDR3 in amino acids: CSVEVGRRASYNEQFF. The CDR3 DNA reads as TGCAGCGTTGAAGTAGGCCGGAGGGCCAGTTACAATGAGCAGTTCTTC.

This chain uses TRBV19 with TRBJ2-1, with 7 nucleotides matching TRBD1. CDR3 size: 15 residues. Trimming took 2 bases from V and 5 from J; bases not matched to a gene: 6. Germline-derived CDR1 and CDR2 are LNHDA and SQIVND (reference sequence). The CDR3 sequence: CASSIMRGPDNEQFF. The DNA of the CDR3 is TGTGCCAGTAGTATAATGAGGGGGCCGGACAATGAGCAGTTCTTC.

CDR3 DNA sequence: TGTGCCAGCAGTTTATGGGGGACTTCCACAGATACGCAGTATTTT. Translating gives CASSLWGTSTDTQYF. The V and J genes are TRBV28 and TRBJ2-3; a possible D gene is TRBD2 (6 bases). The V end lost 0 bases, the J end lost 2 bases, and 9 bases lay between the germline ends. This CDR3 has 15 amino acids. Germline V CDR1 and CDR2: MDHEN, SYDVKM.

V gene TRBV10-3 combines with J gene TRBJ2-2; 11 bases map to TRBD2. The V and J ends lost 0 bases and 0 bases, in that order; junction bases with no gene match: 3. This CDR3 region has 18 residues. The germline V gene encodes CDR1 ENHRY and CDR2 SYGVKD. CDR3 amino acids: CAISESLAGDANTGELFF. The DNA for the CDR3 is TGTGCCATCAGTGAGTCACTAGCGGGGGACGCGAACACCGGGGAGCTGTTTTTT.

The chain couples TRBV5-6 to TRBJ2-7, with D possibly being TRBD1 (6 bases). The CDR3 spans 16 residues. Per germline, CDR1 SGHDT and CDR2 YYEEEE. Trimming left V 4 bases short and J 4 bases short, with 21 bases between. The CDR3 DNA sequence: TGTGCCAGCAGCATGACAGGTAAAAGTTCTTCTTACGAGCAGTACTTC. As protein: CASSMTGKSSSYEQYF.

V gene TRBV18 combines with J gene TRBJ2-7; D might be TRBD1 (6 bases). The germline V gene has CDR1 KGHSH and CDR2 LQKENI. V shed 7 bases and J shed 0 bases, with 19 bases lying between them. This CDR3 is built from 16 residues. CDR3 sequence reads: CASCSSGWDTSYEQYF. The CDR3 region has the DNA TGTGCCAGCTGCTCCTCGGGCTGGGACACCTCCTACGAGCAGTACTTC.

The chain carries TRBV5-1 and TRBJ2-2, with D uncertain. V was clipped by 3 bases and J by 7 bases, with 22 bases between them. Germline CDR1 and CDR2: SGHRS and YFSETQ. The length of the CDR3 is 17 residues. The CDR3 DNA reads as TGCGCCAGCAGCTCGCCCTCCCCGGGTCGGTACAACGGGGAGCTGTTTTTT. This sequence encodes CASSSPSPGRYNGELFF.

J is TRBJ1-2 and V is TRBV30; D not resolved. This CDR3 has 13 amino acids. CDR1 and CDR2 (germline): GTSNPN, SVGIG (reference sequence). V gave up 0 bases and J gave up 4 bases, with 9 bases separating them. Here the CDR3 reads CAWSVTVFYGYTF. As DNA, the CDR3 is TGTGCCTGGAGTGTAACTGTTTTCTATGGCTACACCTTC.

The J gene is TRBJ2-1, the V gene TRBV2, with 7 bases fitting TRBD2. The V gene end was trimmed by 5 bases and the J gene end by 0 bases; junction bases not matched to a gene: 4. Germline CDR1 is SNHLY and CDR2 is FYNNEI. This CDR3 region has 15 residues. CDR3 bases: TGTGCCAGCAGTATAAGCGGGGTCTCCTACAATGAGCAGTTCTTC. Protein sequence: CASSISGVSYNEQFF.

The rearrangement links TRBV27 to TRBJ1-6; D ambiguous. The CDR3 loop spans 17 amino acids. V lost 0 bases to trimming and J lost 7 bases, with 16 bases between them. Germline assignment: CDR1 MNHEY and CDR2 SMNVEV (reference sequence). The CDR3 region is CASSLSWAGGQNSPLHF. The CDR3, as DNA: TGTGCCAGCAGTTTATCGTGGGCGGGCGGTCAGAATTCACCCCTCCACTTT.

The chain links TRBV18 to TRBJ2-2, with D perhaps TRBD1 (6 bases). Trimming took off 2 bases at V and 7 bases at J, with 8 bases between the two ends. CDR3 length equals 13 residues. Germline V lookup: CDR1 KGHSH, CDR2 LQKENI. This CDR3 is CASSPGDIGELFF. The CDR3 bases are TGTGCCAGCTCACCAGGGGACATCGGGGAGCTGTTTTTT.

This sequence joins TRBV27 and TRBJ1-1, with a tentative D call TRBD1 (5 bases). With 2 bases removed from V and 1 base from J, the gap between germline ends came to 17 bases. The germline V gene encodes CDR1 MNHEY and CDR2 SMNVEV (reference sequence). This CDR3 spans 17 amino acids. The CDR3 DNA reads as TGTGCCAGCAGTTTACAGCCCCAGGGCATTCCGAACACTGAAGCTTTCTTT. Its translation is CASSLQPQGIPNTEAFF.

This sequence joins TRBV7-3 and TRBJ2-2, with a tentative D call TRBD2 (6 bases). V dropped 6 bases and J dropped 0 bases, with 8 bases sitting between them. The germline V gene encodes CDR1 SGHTA and CDR2 FQGTGA. The CDR3 is 14 residues long. The CDR3 DNA sequence: TGTGCCAGCAGATCGGGGGCGAACACCGGGGAGCTGTTTTTT. Protein sequence: CASRSGANTGELFF.

This clone was detected only once. V is TRBV4-1 and J is TRBJ1-3; a possible D gene is TRBD1 (6 bases). The V gene lost 3 bases and the J gene lost 0 bases, with 9 bases spanning the gap. This CDR3 spans 15 amino acids. CDR1 is MGHRA and CDR2 is YSYEKL in the germline V gene. The CDR3 DNA reads TGCGCCAGCAGCCAGCTCAGGGGCTCTGGAAACACCATATATTTT. As protein: CASSQLRGSGNTIYF.

The J gene is TRBJ2-3, the V gene TRBV5-1, with 7 bases lining up with TRBD1. The CDR3 is 15 residues long. Germline V lookup: CDR1 SGHRS, CDR2 YFSETQ. The trim removed 4 bases at V and 0 bases at J, leaving 5 bases unmatched. CDR3 DNA sequence: TGCGCCAGCAGCCTAACAGGGGTGAGCACAGATACGCAGTATTTT. Its protein is CASSLTGVSTDTQYF.

This chain connects TRBV7-2 to TRBJ2-5, with D possibly TRBD2 on 5 matching bases. This CDR3 spans 15 amino acids. Looked up from germline, CDR1 is SGHTA and CDR2 is FQGNSA. V lost 3 bases to trimming and J lost 4 bases, with 15 bases between them. The CDR3 sequence: CASSFELLRGETQYF. The CDR3, as DNA: TGTGCCAGCAGCTTCGAACTGCTCCGGGGAGAGACCCAGTACTTC.

The V gene is TRBV28, the J gene TRBJ2-2; possibly TRBD2 for D (5 bases). V was clipped by 6 bases and J by 6 bases, with 17 bases between them. The CDR3 is made up of 15 amino acids. The germline gives CDR1 MDHEN, CDR2 SYDVKM. DNA of the CDR3: TGTGCCAGCAGAGCAAGTGGGAGTCTGTCCGGGGAGCTGTTTTTT. This encodes CASRASGSLSGELFF.

This clone was found once. The chain employs TRBV6-5 and TRBJ1-2; 8 nucleotides line up with TRBD1. Germline CDR1 MNHEY, CDR2 SVGAGI. The CDR3 runs to 12 residues. With V trimmed by 4 bases and J by 7 bases, 2 bases remained unmatched. CDR3 coding DNA: TGTGCCAGCAGTTCTACAGGGGGTGGCTACACCTTC. Its translation: CASSSTGGGYTF.

This clone was picked up a small number of times. This chain links TRBV7-2 with TRBJ2-1; 7 bases are shared with TRBD1. Germline CDR1 reads SGHTA; CDR2 reads FQGNSA. Trimming at V came to 5 bases and at J to 4 bases, leaving 8 bases not matched to a gene. The CDR3 is 15 amino acids. The CDR3, as DNA: TGTGCCAGCAGCCCGGGACAGACCCCTTACAATGAGCAGTTCTTC. It yields the protein CASSPGQTPYNEQFF.

CDR3 region: CASSSQIGAGANVLTF. The CDR3 DNA reads TGTGCCAGCAGCTCCCAAATAGGGGCTGGGGCCAACGTCCTGACTTTC. V usage is TRBV7-3 and J usage is TRBJ2-6; a possible D gene is TRBD1 (5 bases). The CDR3 is made up of 16 amino acids. From germline, CDR1 is SGHTA and CDR2 FQGTGA. The V end was cut by 4 bases, the J end by 2 bases, with 12 bases between. Full variable domain (missing parts from reference TRBV7-3 and TRBJ2-6): GAGVSQTPSNKVTEKGKYVELRCDPISGHTALYWYRQSLGQGPEFLIYFQGTGAADDSGLPNDRFFAVRPEGSVSTLKIQRTERGDSAVYLCASSSQIGAGANVLTFGAGSRLTVL.

The genes are TRBV18 and TRBJ1-2; D not resolved. Looked up from germline, CDR1 is KGHSH and CDR2 is LQKENI. CDR3 size: 13 residues. V shed 5 bases and J shed 0 bases, with 7 bases lying between them. In nucleotides, the CDR3 is TGTGCCAGCTCAGTGACAACTAACTATGGCTACACCTTC. This translates into CASSVTTNYGYTF.